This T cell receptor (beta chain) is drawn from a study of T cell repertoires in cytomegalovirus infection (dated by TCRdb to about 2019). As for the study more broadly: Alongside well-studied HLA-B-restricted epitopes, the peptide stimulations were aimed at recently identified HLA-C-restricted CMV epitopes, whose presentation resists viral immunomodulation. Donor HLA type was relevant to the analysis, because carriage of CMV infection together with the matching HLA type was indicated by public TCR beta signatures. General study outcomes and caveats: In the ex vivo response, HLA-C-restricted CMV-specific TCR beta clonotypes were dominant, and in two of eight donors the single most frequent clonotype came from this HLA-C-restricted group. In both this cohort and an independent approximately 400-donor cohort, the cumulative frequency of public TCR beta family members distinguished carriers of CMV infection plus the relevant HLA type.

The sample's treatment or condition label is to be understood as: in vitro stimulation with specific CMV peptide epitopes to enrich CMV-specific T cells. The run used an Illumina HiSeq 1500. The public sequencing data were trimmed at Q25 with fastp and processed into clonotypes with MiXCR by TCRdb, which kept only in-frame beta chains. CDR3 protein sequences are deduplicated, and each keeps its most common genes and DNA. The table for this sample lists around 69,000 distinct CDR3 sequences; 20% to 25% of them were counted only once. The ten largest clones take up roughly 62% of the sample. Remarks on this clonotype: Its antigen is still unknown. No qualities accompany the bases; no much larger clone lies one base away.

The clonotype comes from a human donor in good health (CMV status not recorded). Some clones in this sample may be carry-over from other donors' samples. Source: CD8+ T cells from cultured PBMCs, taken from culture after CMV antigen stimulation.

The DNA reads TGCGCCAGCAGCGGGACATTCCCCGGCACTGAAGCTTTCTTT. Its product reads: CASSGTFPGTEAFF. Recombination linked TRBV4-1 to TRBJ1-1; TRBD1 is perhaps the D gene, given 6 matching bases. From the cysteine through the phenylalanine, the CDR3 covers 14 amino acids. Solely the CDR3 DNA is kept, with 42 bases framed from the first base. Deletion took 5 bases off V and 4 bases off J, with a span of 14 bases between the germline ends. From a lookup of the germline V gene, CDR1 and CDR2 are MGHRA and YSYEKL.